This entry describes one TCR beta chain. This sample was taken from a study of blood T cell repertoires in COVID-19. For the study at large: T cells, B-cell-depleted T cells, or PBMCs provided the cDNA or gDNA that served as material.

The CDR3 loop spans 13 amino acids. Per germline, CDR1 SGDLS and CDR2 YYNGEE. V dropped 5 bases and J dropped 3 bases, with 9 bases sitting between them. Ages ranged from roughly 18 to 95 years, with residence in approximately 23 US areas. Among Cohort 3 donors, those recovered had two negative PCRs, clearance, or symptom resolution. Authors' processing steps: Estimates of nucleated cell counts were drawn from the amplification of reference gene primers. The table came from immunoSEQ multiplex PCR; TCRdb's copy has only in-frame clones and leaves some out. V and J calls and clone size are copied from that table; D and trimming were computed from the DNA. The table includes approximately 440,000 clones, roughly 90% detected once.

The receptor was isolated from a young woman who had recovered from COVID-19. Sequenced sample: PBMCs or T cells enriched from blood (not recorded which). V and J are TRBV9 and TRBJ1-5, with a tentative D call TRBD1 (6 bases). CDR3 region: CASSRGFNQPQHF. The CDR3 DNA sequence: TGTGCCAGCAGTAGGGGGTTCAATCAGCCCCAGCATTTT.